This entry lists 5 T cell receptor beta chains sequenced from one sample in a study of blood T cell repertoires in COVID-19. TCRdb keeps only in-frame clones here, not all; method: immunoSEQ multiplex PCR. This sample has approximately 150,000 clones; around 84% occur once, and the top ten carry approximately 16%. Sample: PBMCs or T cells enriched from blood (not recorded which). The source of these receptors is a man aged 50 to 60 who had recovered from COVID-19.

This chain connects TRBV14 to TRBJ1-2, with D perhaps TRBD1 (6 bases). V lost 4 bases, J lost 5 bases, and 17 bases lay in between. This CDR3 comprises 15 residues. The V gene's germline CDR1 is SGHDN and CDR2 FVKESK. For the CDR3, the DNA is TGTGCCAGCAGCCCCCTAATCGGACAGCCTTATGGCTACACCTTC. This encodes CASSPLIGQPYGYTF.

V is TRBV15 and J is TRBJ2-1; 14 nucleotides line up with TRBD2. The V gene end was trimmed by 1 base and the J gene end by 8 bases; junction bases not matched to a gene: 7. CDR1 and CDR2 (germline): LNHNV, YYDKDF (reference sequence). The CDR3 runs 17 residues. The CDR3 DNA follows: TGTGCCACCAGCAGAGCGGCGACTAGCGGGGGGGCCTATGAGCAGTTCTTC. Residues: CATSRAATSGGAYEQFF.

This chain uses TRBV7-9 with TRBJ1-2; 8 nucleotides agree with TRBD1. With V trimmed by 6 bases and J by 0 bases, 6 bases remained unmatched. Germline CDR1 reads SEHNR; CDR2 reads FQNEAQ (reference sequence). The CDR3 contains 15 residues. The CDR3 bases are TGTGCCAGCAGTCGAGGACAGGGACCTAACTATGGCTACACCTTC. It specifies CASSRGQGPNYGYTF.

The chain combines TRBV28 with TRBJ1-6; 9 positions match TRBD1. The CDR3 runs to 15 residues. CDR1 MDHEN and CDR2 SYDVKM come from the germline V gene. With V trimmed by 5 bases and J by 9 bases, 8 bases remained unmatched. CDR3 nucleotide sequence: TGTGCCAGCAGTCTTGGGACAGGGAGCGGTTCACCCCTCCACTTT. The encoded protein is CASSLGTGSGSPLHF.

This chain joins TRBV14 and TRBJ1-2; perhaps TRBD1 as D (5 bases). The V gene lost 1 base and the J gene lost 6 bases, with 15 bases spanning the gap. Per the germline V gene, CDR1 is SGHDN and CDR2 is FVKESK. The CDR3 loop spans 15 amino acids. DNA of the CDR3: TGTGCCAGCAGCCAAGTTGGGGCAGACTTTCATGGCTACACCTTC. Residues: CASSQVGADFHGYTF.